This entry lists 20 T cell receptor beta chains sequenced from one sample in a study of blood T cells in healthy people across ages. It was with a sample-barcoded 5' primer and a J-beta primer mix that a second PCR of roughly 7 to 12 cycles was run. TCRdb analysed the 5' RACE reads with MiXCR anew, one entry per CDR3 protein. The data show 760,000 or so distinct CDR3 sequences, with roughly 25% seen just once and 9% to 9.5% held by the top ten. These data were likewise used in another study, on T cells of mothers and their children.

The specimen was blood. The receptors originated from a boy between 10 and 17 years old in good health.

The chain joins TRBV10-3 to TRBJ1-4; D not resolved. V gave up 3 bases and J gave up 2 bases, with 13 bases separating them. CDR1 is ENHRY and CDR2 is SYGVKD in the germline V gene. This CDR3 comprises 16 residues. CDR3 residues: CAISESITATNEKLFF. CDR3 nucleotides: TGTGCCATCAGTGAATCCATCACAGCTACTAATGAAAAACTGTTTTTT.

This CDR3 reads CSARDPWGDTQYF. The CDR3 nucleotides read TGCAGTGCTAGAGACCCCTGGGGGGATACGCAGTATTTT. The V call is TRBV20-1, the J call TRBJ2-3; D could derive from TRBD1 or TRBD2 (5 bases each). The CDR3 loop spans 13 amino acids. V was trimmed by 0 bases and J by 6 bases, leaving 10 bases between them. Germline-derived CDR1 and CDR2 are DFQATT and SNEGSKA (reference sequence).

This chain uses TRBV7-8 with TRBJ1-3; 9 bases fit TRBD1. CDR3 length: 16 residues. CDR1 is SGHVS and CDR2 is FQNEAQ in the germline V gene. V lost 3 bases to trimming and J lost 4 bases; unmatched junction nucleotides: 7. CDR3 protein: CASSFRDRVSGNTIYF. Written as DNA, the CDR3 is TGTGCCAGCAGCTTCCGGGACAGGGTATCCGGAAACACCATATATTTT.

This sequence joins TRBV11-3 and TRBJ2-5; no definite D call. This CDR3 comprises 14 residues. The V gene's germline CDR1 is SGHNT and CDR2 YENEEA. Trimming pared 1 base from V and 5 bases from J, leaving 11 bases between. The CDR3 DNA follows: TGTGCCAGCAGCTTAGTCGGCCTGCGGGAGACCCAGTACTTC. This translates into CASSLVGLRETQYF.

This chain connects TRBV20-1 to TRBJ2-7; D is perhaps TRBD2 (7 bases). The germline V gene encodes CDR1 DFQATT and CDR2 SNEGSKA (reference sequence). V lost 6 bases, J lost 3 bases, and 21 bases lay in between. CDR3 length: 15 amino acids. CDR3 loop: CSARGWASGDYEQYF. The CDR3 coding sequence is TGCAGTGCCAGGGGCTGGGCTAGCGGAGACTACGAGCAGTACTTC.

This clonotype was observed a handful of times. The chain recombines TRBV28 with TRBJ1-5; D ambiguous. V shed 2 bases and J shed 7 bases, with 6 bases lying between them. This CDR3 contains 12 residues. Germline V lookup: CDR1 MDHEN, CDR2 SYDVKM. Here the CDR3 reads CASSLGVQPQHF. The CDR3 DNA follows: TGTGCCAGCAGTTTAGGGGTACAGCCCCAGCATTTT.

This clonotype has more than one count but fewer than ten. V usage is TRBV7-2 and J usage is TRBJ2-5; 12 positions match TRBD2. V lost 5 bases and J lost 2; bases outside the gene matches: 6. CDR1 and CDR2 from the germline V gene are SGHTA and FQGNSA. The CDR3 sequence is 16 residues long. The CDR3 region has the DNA TGTGCCAGCAGCCCGGGACTAGCGGGCCTTCAAGAGACCCAGTACTTC. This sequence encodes CASSPGLAGLQETQYF.

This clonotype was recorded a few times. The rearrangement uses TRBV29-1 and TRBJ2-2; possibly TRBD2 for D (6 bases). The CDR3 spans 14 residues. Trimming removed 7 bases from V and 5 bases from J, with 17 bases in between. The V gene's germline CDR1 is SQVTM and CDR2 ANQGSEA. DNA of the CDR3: TGCAGCGGACGAGCTCCAGGACTAACCGGGGAGCTGTTTTTT. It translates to CSGRAPGLTGELFF.

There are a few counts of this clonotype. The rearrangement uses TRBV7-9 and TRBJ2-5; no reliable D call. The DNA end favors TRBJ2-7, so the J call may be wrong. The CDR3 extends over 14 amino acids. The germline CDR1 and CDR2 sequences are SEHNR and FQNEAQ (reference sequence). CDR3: CASSFFGQEYEQYF. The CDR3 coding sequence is TGTGCCAGCAGCTTTTTCGGTCAGGAATACGAGCAGTACTTC.

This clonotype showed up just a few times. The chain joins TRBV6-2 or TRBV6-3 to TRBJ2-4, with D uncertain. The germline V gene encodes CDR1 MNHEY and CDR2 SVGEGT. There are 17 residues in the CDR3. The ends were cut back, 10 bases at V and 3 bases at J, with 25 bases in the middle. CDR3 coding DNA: TGTGCCACCAGCGCGATAGGACGTCGGCTAGTCAAAAACATTCAGTACTTC. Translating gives CATSAIGRRLVKNIQYF.

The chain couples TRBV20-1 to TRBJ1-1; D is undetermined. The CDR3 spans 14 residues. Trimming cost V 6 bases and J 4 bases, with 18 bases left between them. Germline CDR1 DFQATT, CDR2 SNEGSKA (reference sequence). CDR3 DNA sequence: TGCAGTGCCCGTGGGGAGGGTTTGGGCACTGAAGCTTTCTTT. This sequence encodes CSARGEGLGTEAFF.

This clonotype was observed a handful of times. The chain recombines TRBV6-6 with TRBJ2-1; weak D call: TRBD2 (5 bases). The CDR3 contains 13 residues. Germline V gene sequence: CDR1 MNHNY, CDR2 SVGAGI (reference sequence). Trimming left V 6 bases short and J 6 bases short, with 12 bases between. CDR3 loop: CASSRGLLNEQFF. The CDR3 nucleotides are TGTGCCAGCAGCAGAGGACTCCTCAATGAGCAGTTCTTC.

CDR3 residues: CASSRYTSGGAGETQYF. In DNA, the CDR3 is TGTGCCAGCAGCCGATATACGAGCGGGGGGGCCGGAGAGACCCAGTACTTC. The V gene is TRBV7-6, the J gene TRBJ2-5, with 10 bases that match TRBD2. CDR1 is SGHVS, CDR2 FNYEAQ, per germline. The length of the CDR3 is 17 residues. The trim removed 5 bases at V and 4 bases at J, leaving 13 bases unmatched.

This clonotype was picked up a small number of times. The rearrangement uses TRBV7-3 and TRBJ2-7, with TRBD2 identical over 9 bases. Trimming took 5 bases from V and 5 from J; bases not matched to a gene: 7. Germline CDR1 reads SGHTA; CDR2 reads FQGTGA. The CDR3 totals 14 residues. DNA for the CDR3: TGTGCCAGCAGCCCAGCGGGAGGACCCCACGAGCAGTACTTC. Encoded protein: CASSPAGGPHEQYF.

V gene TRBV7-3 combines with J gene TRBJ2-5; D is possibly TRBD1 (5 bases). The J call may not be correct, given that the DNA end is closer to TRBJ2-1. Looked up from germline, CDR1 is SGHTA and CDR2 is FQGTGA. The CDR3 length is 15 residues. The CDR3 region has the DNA TGTGCCAGCAGGGACCCCAGGCAGGGCGTCGATGAGCAGTTCTTC. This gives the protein CASRDPRQGVDEQFF.

The DNA for the CDR3 is TGTGCCAGCGGCAGCCGGGACGGCGAGAGCTACGAGCAGTACTTC. Translating gives CASGSRDGESYEQYF. This sequence joins TRBV27 and TRBJ2-7; tentatively, D is TRBD1 or TRBD2 (5 bases each). Germline assignment: CDR1 MNHEY and CDR2 SMNVEV (reference sequence). V lost 8 bases and J 3 bases, leaving 20 bases between the germline ends. The CDR3 runs to 15 residues.

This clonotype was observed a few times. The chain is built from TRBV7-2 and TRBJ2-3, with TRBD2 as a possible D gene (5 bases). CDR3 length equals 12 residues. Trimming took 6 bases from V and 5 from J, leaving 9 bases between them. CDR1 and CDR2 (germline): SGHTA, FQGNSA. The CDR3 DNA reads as TGTGCCAGCAGGGAGGACGGAGATACGCAGTATTTT. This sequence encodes CASREDGDTQYF.

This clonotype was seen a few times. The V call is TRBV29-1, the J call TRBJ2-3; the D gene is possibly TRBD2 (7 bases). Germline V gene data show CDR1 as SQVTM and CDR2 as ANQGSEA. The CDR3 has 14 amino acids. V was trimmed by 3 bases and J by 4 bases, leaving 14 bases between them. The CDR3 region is CSVEGGGRADTQYF. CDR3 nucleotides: TGCAGCGTTGAGGGAGGGGGGCGCGCAGATACGCAGTATTTT.

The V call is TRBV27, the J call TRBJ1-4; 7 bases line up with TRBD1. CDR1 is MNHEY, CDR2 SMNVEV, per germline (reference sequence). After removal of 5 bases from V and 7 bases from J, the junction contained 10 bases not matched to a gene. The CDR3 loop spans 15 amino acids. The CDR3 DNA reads TGTGCCAGCAGTCCCAGGGGGTTCGAGGGTGAAAAACTGTTTTTT. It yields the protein CASSPRGFEGEKLFF.

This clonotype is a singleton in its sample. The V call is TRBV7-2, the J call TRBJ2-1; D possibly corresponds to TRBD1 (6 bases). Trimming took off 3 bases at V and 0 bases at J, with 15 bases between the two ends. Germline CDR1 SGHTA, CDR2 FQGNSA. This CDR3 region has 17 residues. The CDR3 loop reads CASSFRTTGFSYNEQFF. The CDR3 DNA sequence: TGTGCCAGCAGCTTCCGGACAACAGGGTTCTCCTACAATGAGCAGTTCTTC.